These 27 T cell receptor beta chains were all obtained from the same sample, sequenced in a study of cytomegalovirus exposure and HLA in healthy donors. Repertoires were generated with immunoSEQ multiplex PCR, while TCRdb's copy carries only in-frame clones and drops some. The sample shows 150,000 to 200,000 clones, roughly 88% of them seen only once. The sample consisted of PBMCs. The source is a woman younger than 30 in good health and CMV-seronegative.

The chain joins TRBV5-1 to TRBJ1-3; D might be TRBD1 (5 bases). CDR1 and CDR2 from the germline V gene are SGHRS and YFSETQ. V was pared by 4 bases and J by 2 bases, with 13 bases between. The CDR3 has 15 residues. The CDR3 nucleotides are TGCGCCAGCAGCCGCGCTCAGGGAACTGGAAACACCATATATTTT. Protein product: CASSRAQGTGNTIYF.

In this sample, this clone turned up a few times. The V gene is TRBV6-6, the J gene TRBJ1-5; 7 bases are shared with TRBD1. The CDR3 runs to 13 residues. The V gene's germline CDR1 is MNHNY and CDR2 SVGAGI (reference sequence). V gave up 10 bases and J gave up 6 bases; unmatched junction bases: 9. CDR3 sequence (DNA): TGTGCCATCTCTAACCAGGGGGGTCAGCCCCAGCATTTT. Translating it yields CAISNQGGQPQHF.

This clone was counted once. Written as DNA, the CDR3 is TGTGCCATCAAGGGGCAGAATAACTATGGCTACACCTTC. Encoded protein: CAIKGQNNYGYTF. The rearrangement uses TRBV10-3 and TRBJ1-2; perhaps TRBD1 as D (5 bases). This CDR3 region has 13 residues. Germline V CDR1 and CDR2: ENHRY, SYGVKD. Deletions cut 7 bases from V and 1 base from J, with 10 bases between.

This chain uses TRBV30 with TRBJ2-2; D perhaps matches TRBD2 (5 bases). Germline loops: CDR1 GTSNPN, CDR2 SVGIG (reference sequence). Trimming stripped 7 bases from V and 3 bases from J, with 15 bases between. The CDR3 sequence is 14 residues long. CDR3 sequence: CASSTTRDTGELFF. CDR3 DNA sequence: TGTGCCTCTTCAACGACGAGGGACACCGGGGAGCTGTTTTTT.

This clone is a singleton in its sample. The V gene is TRBV27, the J gene TRBJ1-1; a weak D match, TRBD1 (6 bases). V lost 2 bases to trimming and J lost 0 bases, with 16 bases between them. Germline-derived CDR1 and CDR2 are MNHEY and SMNVEV (reference sequence). The CDR3 has 17 amino acids. The CDR3: CASSLRQGRAVNTEAFF. The CDR3 DNA reads as TGTGCCAGCAGTTTAAGGCAGGGGAGGGCCGTGAACACTGAAGCTTTCTTT.

This rearrangement joins TRBV28 to TRBJ1-1; TRBD1 agrees at 10 bases. This CDR3 spans 14 amino acids. Germline CDR1 reads MDHEN; CDR2 reads SYDVKM. V was clipped by 8 bases and J by 8 bases; unmatched bases: 11. The DNA for the CDR3 is TGTGCCAGCTTTATGAGTGGGACAGGGGCCGAAGCTTTCTTT. It specifies CASFMSGTGAEAFF.

The chain carries TRBV15 and TRBJ2-2; 11 bases agree with TRBD2. The CDR3 is 16 amino acids. Germline CDR1 reads LNHNV; CDR2 reads YYDKDF (reference sequence). The ends lost 3 bases at V and 3 bases at J; junction bases unmatched: 3. The CDR3 here is CATSRTSGTYTGELFF. The DNA of the CDR3 is TGTGCCACCAGCAGGACTAGCGGGACCTACACCGGGGAGCTGTTTTTT. Drawing the rest from reference TRBV15 and TRBJ2-2, the complete variable domain is DAMVIQNPRYQVTQFGKPVTLSCSQTLNHNVMYWYQQKSSQAPKLLFHYYDKDFNNEADTPDNFQSRRPNTSFCFLDIRSPGLGDTAMYLCATSRTSGTYTGELFFGEGSRLTVL.

This rearrangement joins TRBV11-1 to TRBJ1-6, with a weak D call TRBD1 (5 bases). The V gene lost 1 base and the J gene lost 10 bases, with 11 bases spanning the gap. The CDR3 sequence is 14 residues long. CDR1 and CDR2 from the germline V gene are SGHAT and FQDESV (reference sequence). The CDR3 DNA sequence: TGTGCCAGCAGCTTAGGCAGGGTCGGATCACCCCTCCACTTT. This codes for CASSLGRVGSPLHF.

The rearrangement uses TRBV27 and TRBJ2-3; a possible D gene is TRBD2 (6 bases). V lost 6 bases and J 2 bases, leaving 12 bases between the germline ends. The germline CDR1 and CDR2 sequences are MNHEY and SMNVEV (reference sequence). The length of the CDR3 is 14 residues. The CDR3 sequence: CASRWGELTDTQYF. The CDR3 DNA sequence: TGTGCCAGCAGGTGGGGGGAGCTCACAGATACGCAGTATTTT.

The chain uses TRBV7-2 and TRBJ2-1; 16 nucleotides agree with TRBD2. Germline values: CDR1 SGHTA, CDR2 FQGNSA. The V and J ends lost 5 bases and 9 bases, in that order; junction bases with no gene match: 7. CDR3 length: 16 amino acids. Written as DNA, the CDR3 is TGTGCCAGCAGCCCTCCGGGACTAGCGGGGGGGCTTGAGCAGTTCTTC. Its protein product is CASSPPGLAGGLEQFF.

The chain couples TRBV2 to TRBJ2-7; a weak D match, TRBD1 (5 bases). The germline V gene has CDR1 SNHLY and CDR2 FYNNEI. CDR3 length: 13 amino acids. Trimming cost V 1 base and J 2 bases, with 6 bases left between them. In DNA form, the CDR3 reads TGTGCCAGCAGTGAAGTCAGGGCCTACGAGCAGTACTTC. Its protein is CASSEVRAYEQYF.

The chain uses TRBV30 and TRBJ2-2, with a weak D call TRBD1 (6 bases). V shed 0 bases and J shed 4 bases, with 9 bases lying between them. The CDR3 is 14 residues long. Looked up from germline, CDR1 is GTSNPN and CDR2 is SVGIG (reference sequence). The chain's CDR3 is CAWSVGAGTGELFF. CDR3 sequence (DNA): TGTGCCTGGAGTGTGGGGGCAGGCACCGGGGAGCTGTTTTTT.

The chain is built from TRBV4-1 and TRBJ2-1; 12 bases are shared with TRBD2. Trimming cost V 5 bases and J 4 bases; bases outside gene matches: 12. The CDR3 runs 18 residues. Germline CDR1 MGHRA, CDR2 YSYEKL. The CDR3: CASSETSGRSSPYNEQFF. Written as DNA, the CDR3 is TGCGCCAGCAGCGAGACTAGCGGGAGATCATCCCCTTACAATGAGCAGTTCTTC.

J is TRBJ2-7 and V is TRBV10-2; 11 bases map to TRBD1. V dropped 5 bases and J dropped 0; count of bases not matched to a gene: 6. This CDR3 has 16 amino acids. Germline V gene sequence: CDR1 WSHSY, CDR2 SAAADI. The CDR3 nucleotides are TGCGCCAGCAGTCGAAGGGGGACAGGGGGCTCCTACGAGCAGTACTTC. Translation gives CASSRRGTGGSYEQYF.

The CDR3 here is CATSSRQALNGNEKLFF. The CDR3, as DNA: TGTGCCACCAGCTCCCGACAGGCCCTCAACGGAAATGAAAAACTGTTTTTT. The chain couples TRBV15 to TRBJ1-4, with D maybe TRBD1 (6 bases). The CDR3 runs 17 residues. Germline V gene sequence: CDR1 LNHNV, CDR2 YYDKDF (reference sequence). Trimming shortened V by 5 bases and J by 5 bases, and 21 bases separated the two germline ends.

This clone occurred a few times. This chain joins TRBV5-1 and TRBJ1-4, with D tentatively TRBD1 (6 bases). CDR1 is SGHRS and CDR2 is YFSETQ in the germline V gene. Trimming cost V 3 bases and J 11 bases, with 11 bases left between them. The CDR3 is made up of 12 amino acids. CDR3 sequence reads: CASSSNRGKLFF. In DNA, the CDR3 is TGCGCCAGCAGCTCCAATAGGGGGAAACTGTTTTTT.

The chain recombines TRBV30 with TRBJ2-3, with 8 bases fitting TRBD2. The CDR3 runs to 15 residues. Germline values: CDR1 GTSNPN, CDR2 SVGIG (reference sequence). J gave up 2 bases and V 3 bases, and 7 bases lay outside the gene matches. The CDR3 bases are TGTGCCTGGAGCCCAAAGACTAGCGACACAGATACGCAGTATTTT. Encoded protein: CAWSPKTSDTDTQYF.

The chain recombines TRBV27 with TRBJ2-3; 8 bases are a match to TRBD2. CDR3 length: 18 amino acids. In germline, CDR1 is MNHEY, CDR2 SMNVEV (reference sequence). J was trimmed by 8 bases and V by 3 bases; bases with no gene match: 19. The CDR3 here is CASSFAAGGASSGGTQYF. The CDR3 nucleotides are TGTGCCAGCAGTTTCGCGGCCGGGGGGGCTAGCTCAGGAGGTACGCAGTATTTT.

DNA for the CDR3: TGTGCCAGCTCACCTCTACAGGGTTTTCAGAACACTGAAGCTTTCTTT. Translating it yields CASSPLQGFQNTEAFF. V usage is TRBV18 and J usage is TRBJ1-1, with D perhaps TRBD1 (6 bases). This CDR3 is 16 amino acids long. Trimming took 3 bases from V and 1 from J, leaving 15 bases between them. Germline V gene lookup returns CDR1 KGHSH and CDR2 LQKENI.

This chain uses TRBV6-1 with TRBJ1-5, with D perhaps matching TRBD1 (5 bases). CDR3 length: 13 residues. CDR1 and CDR2 from the germline V gene are MNHNS and SASEGT. Trimming took off 2 bases at V and 4 bases at J, with 6 bases between the two ends. As DNA, the CDR3 is TGTGCCAGCAGTGAACACAGGAATCAGCCCCAGCATTTT. Translation: CASSEHRNQPQHF.

The chain combines TRBV7-6 with TRBJ2-3; 9 positions match TRBD2. With 1 base clipped from V and 1 base from J, the junction kept 9 bases outside the gene matches. Germline V CDR1 and CDR2: SGHVS, FNYEAQ. This CDR3 contains 18 residues. In DNA, the CDR3 is TGTGCCAGCAGCTTAGAGATTCGACTAGCGGAGCGCACAGATACGCAGTATTTT. Translating gives CASSLEIRLAERTDTQYF. Based on the CDR3 plus reference TRBV7-6 and TRBJ2-3, the full variable domain is GAGVSQSPRYKVTKRGQDVALRCDPISGHVSLYWYRQALGQGPEFLTYFNYEAQQDKSGLPNDRFSAERPEGSISTLTIQRTEQRDSAMYRCASSLEIRLAERTDTQYFGPGTRLTVL.

J is TRBJ1-1 and V is TRBV18, with D possibly matching TRBD1 (5 bases). The CDR3 is 16 residues long. V lost 4 bases and J 0 bases, leaving 15 bases between the germline ends. Germline CDR1 is KGHSH and CDR2 is LQKENI. CDR3 nucleotide sequence: TGTGCCAGCTCACGAAGGCAGGGAGGAATGAACACTGAAGCTTTCTTT. It encodes CASSRRQGGMNTEAFF.

V is TRBV5-1 and J is TRBJ1-1, with TRBD1 as a possible D gene (6 bases). The CDR3 covers 18 residues. V was shortened by 5 bases and J by 5 bases, with 28 bases between the two germline ends. Germline CDR1 and CDR2: SGHRS and YFSETQ. Written as DNA, the CDR3 is TGCGCCAGCAGTCGCCGGGGGGCAGCTCCCTTAATCAGTACTGAAGCTTTCTTT. This translates into CASSRRGAAPLISTEAFF.

CDR3 region: CAWSWSLTNEKLFF. CDR3 bases: TGTGCCTGGAGTTGGTCGCTTACAAATGAAAAACTGTTTTTT. The gene calls are TRBV30 and TRBJ1-4; D not certain. Germline CDR1 reads GTSNPN; CDR2 reads SVGIG (reference sequence). V lost 2 bases and J 5 bases, leaving 12 bases between the germline ends. This CDR3 contains 14 residues.

This chain connects TRBV5-1 to TRBJ2-1; 8 bases map to TRBD2. There are 15 residues in the CDR3. V was clipped by 4 bases and J by 8 bases; unmatched bases: 11. Germline values: CDR1 SGHRS, CDR2 YFSETQ. CDR3 sequence reads: CASSPGTSRADEQFF. CDR3 nucleotides: TGCGCCAGCAGCCCCGGGACTAGTAGAGCCGATGAGCAGTTCTTC. The complete variable domain, with remaining parts taken from reference TRBV5-1 and TRBJ2-1, reads KAGVTQTPRYLIKTRGQQVTLSCSPISGHRSVSWYQQTPGQGLQFLFEYFSETQRNKGNFPGRFSGRQFSNSRSEMNVSTLELGDSALYLCASSPGTSRADEQFFGPGTRLTVL.

The chain has TRBV18 and TRBJ1-6; D possibly corresponds to TRBD1 (6 bases). Germline V gives CDR1 KGHSH, CDR2 LQKENI. The V end lost 3 bases, the J end lost 1 base, and 7 bases lay between the germline ends. This CDR3 is 15 amino acids long. CDR3 in amino acids: CASSPQGSYNSPLHF. The CDR3 nucleotides are TGTGCCAGCTCACCCCAGGGGTCCTATAATTCACCCCTCCACTTT.

The V call is TRBV6-6, the J call TRBJ1-1; tentative D call: TRBD1 (5 bases). V lost 1 base to trimming and J lost 2 bases, with 8 bases between them. The CDR3 is made up of 14 amino acids. Germline CDR1 MNHNY, CDR2 SVGAGI (reference sequence). The CDR3 DNA is TGTGCCAGCAGTTACTTAGACAGAAACACTGAAGCTTTCTTT. It is translated as CASSYLDRNTEAFF.